This TCR beta chain was captured in a study of identical twins. General study points: It was out-of-frame TCR alpha sharing in monozygotic twins that models underestimated.

Trimming stripped 7 bases from V and 1 base from J, with 10 bases between. This CDR3 contains 13 residues. Germline CDR1 reads SQVTM; CDR2 reads ANQGSEA. Comment on this clonotype: Antigen: not known.

TCRdb re-called the 5' RACE reads through MiXCR, storing one row per CDR3 protein. Among about 1.7 million distinct CDR3 sequences, around a third were seen once, and the ten largest hold around 0.25%. Every donor was a healthy Caucasian. Sample: cord blood. This receptor was taken from a newborn girl in good health. The chain uses TRBV29-1 and TRBJ2-2, with no clear D. As DNA, the CDR3 is TGCAGCGCCGACGGCGAGAACACCGGGGAGCTGTTTTTT. Protein product: CSADGENTGELFF.